The clone carrying this TCR beta chain occurred a few times. Its antigen is not identified. CDR1 is SGHTA and CDR2 is FQGTGA in the germline V gene. Trimming removed 4 bases from V and 6 bases from J, with 13 bases in between. CDR3 length: 14 residues. The sample comes from a study of post-analysis software for immune sequencing data. The study, taken as a whole, reports: Five TRBV segments (TRBV5-6, TRBV5-1 and TRBV20-1 among them) occurred more frequently in patients than in controls. Diversity measured as normalized Chao1 was significantly lower in multiple sclerosis patients than in controls. By F measure, samples from a shared preparation batch strongly co-clustered.

Unique molecular identifiers featured in each of the TCR beta cDNA libraries. The source material, about 0.95 to 11 million T cells, gave rise to 500,000 or so cDNA molecules. TCRdb re-analysed the PCR reads in MiXCR, keeping a single row per CDR3 protein. Of 380,000 or so distinct CDR3 sequences listed, roughly 30% are singletons. This chain links TRBV7-3 with TRBJ2-1, with D uncertain. This sequence was found in a girl between 10 and 17 years old with multiple sclerosis. The material sequenced was blood. CDR3 sequence reads: CASSWSRVGNEQFF. Here the CDR3 DNA reads TGTGCCAGCAGCTGGTCCCGGGTGGGCAATGAGCAGTTCTTC.